This TCR beta chain is drawn from a study of shared clonotypes between healthy human individuals. This CDR3 is 14 amino acids long. Germline CDR1 is ENHRY and CDR2 is SYGVKD. The J segment lost 7 bases and the V segment lost 6 bases, leaving 9 bases of the junction unmatched. Investigators spread the genomic DNA of each subset evenly over several immunoSEQ plates. Some clones are missing from TCRdb's copy, which holds only in-frame ones; the method was immunoSEQ multiplex PCR. The sample lists 850,000 to 1,200,000 clones, 60% to 80% occurring once. Every one of the donors was a Caucasian adult that lived in Nashville, Tennessee. The authors divided CD4+ cells into CD45RA+ naive and CD45RA-negative memory subsets.

The sample taken for sequencing was memory CD4+ T cells sorted from blood. Subset described: CD45RA-negative fraction. V is TRBV10-3 and J is TRBJ2-7, with TRBD2 matching over 10 bases. This clonotype originated in a man aged 18 to 29 in good health. For the CDR3, the DNA is TGTGCCATCAGCGCCGGGACTAGCGCCTTTGAGCAGTACTTC. Protein: CAISAGTSAFEQYF.